The 3 T cell receptor beta chains in this list originate from one sample, sequenced in a study of response to subunit inactivated influenza vaccine. TCRdb used MiXCR to reprocess the RT-PCR reads, holding one entry per CDR3 protein. The table records 800,000 or so distinct CDR3 sequences, around 20% of them present only once. The material was PBMCs from blood, obtained around 5 days after vaccination. These receptors were collected from a man aged 45-65 years who received an inactivated influenza vaccine.

The CDR3 reads CASSLKRHTGELFF. CDR3 in DNA: TGTGCCAGCAGCTTAAAAAGACACACCGGGGAGCTGTTTTTT. The gene calls are TRBV7-2 and TRBJ2-2; D gene uncertain. V lost 2 bases, J lost 3 bases, and 7 bases lay in between. The CDR3 has 14 residues. Germline loops: CDR1 SGHTA, CDR2 FQGNSA.

J is TRBJ2-1 and V is TRBV28; TRBD1 agrees at 10 bases. The CDR3 sequence is 15 residues long. Germline loops: CDR1 MDHEN, CDR2 SYDVKM. V trimming: 6 bases; J trimming: 6 bases; junction bases outside the gene matches: 8. The CDR3 bases are TGTGCCAGCAGCGCACCGACAGGGGGCCCCAATGAGCAGTTCTTC. The encoded protein is CASSAPTGGPNEQFF.

V usage is TRBV12-3 or TRBV12-4 and J usage is TRBJ2-1; 12 nucleotides line up with TRBD2. This CDR3 is built from 15 residues. V shed 3 bases and J 9 bases; nucleotides not matched to a gene: 6. The CDR3 DNA reads TGTGCCAGCAGTTTCCGACTAGCGGGAGTTAGTGAGCAGTTCTTC. Protein: CASSFRLAGVSEQFF.